The 28 T cell receptor beta chains below were found in one sample sequenced in a study of shared clonotypes between healthy human individuals. TCRdb's table, derived via immunoSEQ multiplex PCR, lists solely in-frame clones and lacks some. This table holds 300,000 to 400,000 clones, about 73% found once. Sample: memory CD4+ T cells sorted from blood. The subset is: CD45RA-negative fraction. These receptors originate from a man aged 25-40 years in good health.

V usage is TRBV27 and J usage is TRBJ2-7; 7 bases align to TRBD1. J lost 3 bases, V lost 6 bases, and 5 bases had no gene match. This CDR3 is built from 13 residues. Germline CDR1 and CDR2: MNHEY and SMNVEV (reference sequence). The DNA for the CDR3 is TGTGCCAGCAGCCCTAGGACAGGCTACGAGCAGTACTTC. Residues: CASSPRTGYEQYF.

J is TRBJ2-7 and V is TRBV15; D possibly corresponds to TRBD2 (5 bases). Trimming stripped 1 base from V and 2 bases from J, with 9 bases between. Looked up from germline, CDR1 is LNHNV and CDR2 is YYDKDF (reference sequence). The CDR3 spans 14 residues. CDR3 amino acids: CATSRVDGAYEQYF. CDR3 nucleotides: TGTGCCACCAGCAGAGTGGACGGGGCCTACGAGCAGTACTTC.

V usage is TRBV5-4 and J usage is TRBJ2-1; tentative D call: TRBD2 (6 bases). The germline V gene has CDR1 SGHNT and CDR2 YYREEE (reference sequence). Trimming removed 2 bases at V and 5 bases at J, with 11 bases between. The CDR3 has 14 amino acids. This CDR3 reads CASSLTGLNNEQFF. CDR3 sequence (DNA): TGTGCCAGCAGCTTAACGGGACTTAACAATGAGCAGTTCTTC.

This rearrangement joins TRBV7-2 to TRBJ2-7, with TRBD2 matching over 8 bases. The CDR3 contains 15 residues. The trim removed 3 bases at V and 3 bases at J, leaving 7 bases unmatched. CDR1 SGHTA and CDR2 FQGNSA come from the germline V gene. The DNA of the CDR3 is TGTGCCAGCAGCTTTCAAGCGGGAGTGTTCTACGAGCAGTACTTC. Translation gives CASSFQAGVFYEQYF. Based on the CDR3 plus reference TRBV7-2 and TRBJ2-7, the full variable domain is GAGVSQSPSNKVTEKGKDVELRCDPISGHTALYWYRQSLGQGLEFLIYFQGNSAPDKSGLPSDRFSAERTGGSVSTLTIQRTQQEDSAVYLCASSFQAGVFYEQYFGPGTRLTVT.

This chain links TRBV5-1 with TRBJ2-7; D is possibly TRBD1 (5 bases). V was cut by 0 bases and J by 2 bases, with 9 bases left in between. This CDR3 has 14 amino acids. Germline assignment: CDR1 SGHRS and CDR2 YFSETQ. The CDR3 reads CASSLEGSTYEQYF. As DNA, the CDR3 is TGCGCCAGCAGCTTGGAGGGGTCAACCTACGAGCAGTACTTC.

The V call is TRBV10-3, the J call TRBJ2-7; D call uncertain. The CDR3 runs to 12 residues. Germline V lookup: CDR1 ENHRY, CDR2 SYGVKD. With 2 bases removed from V and 6 bases from J, the gap between germline ends came to 8 bases. The CDR3 sequence is CAISEALGEQYF. The CDR3 nucleotides are TGTGCCATCAGTGAGGCCCTGGGCGAGCAGTACTTC.

Concerning this clone: A much larger clone lies a single base off, so this may be a read error. Different DNA sequences within this sample yield the same CDR3. The chain has TRBV7-2 and TRBJ1-5; D not resolved. CDR3 size: 13 residues. The V gene lost 2 bases and the J gene lost 2 bases, with 4 bases spanning the gap. From germline, CDR1 is SGHTA and CDR2 FQGNSA. CDR3: CASSLRGNQPQHF. CDR3 nucleotide sequence: TGTGCCAGCAGCTTACGGGGCAATCAGCCCCAGCATTTT.

The chain has TRBV18 and TRBJ1-3, with D possibly being TRBD1 (5 bases). Germline lookup yields CDR1 KGHSH and CDR2 LQKENI. Trimming cost V 0 bases and J 2 bases, with 11 bases left between them. The CDR3 is 16 amino acids. In DNA, the CDR3 is TGTGCCAGCTCACCACCCAATAGGGGTACTGGAAACACCATATATTTT. Its protein is CASSPPNRGTGNTIYF.

This rearrangement joins TRBV5-6 to TRBJ1-2; weak D call: TRBD1 (5 bases). V was shortened by 6 bases and J by 4 bases, with 13 bases between the two germline ends. In germline, CDR1 is SGHDT, CDR2 YYEEEE. This CDR3 spans 13 amino acids. The CDR3 here is CASTGSGTYGYTF. For the CDR3, the DNA is TGTGCCAGCACTGGGTCCGGGACCTATGGCTACACCTTC.

In DNA form, the CDR3 reads TGTGCCAGTTCGTTTTTGTCCCGCTATGAGCAGTTCTTC. This translates into CASSFLSRYEQFF. The V and J genes are TRBV19 and TRBJ2-1; D remains ambiguous. The CDR3 runs 13 residues. V was shortened by 8 bases and J by 8 bases, with 16 bases between the two germline ends. Germline V gene sequence: CDR1 LNHDA, CDR2 SQIVND (reference sequence).

The chain combines TRBV6-6 with TRBJ2-7; D is unresolved. Trimming took 5 bases from V and 1 from J, leaving 6 bases between them. Germline V gene lookup returns CDR1 MNHNY and CDR2 SVGAGI (reference sequence). CDR3 length: 12 amino acids. CDR3 sequence (DNA): TGTGCCAGCAGTCGGACGTCCTACGAGCAGTACTTC. Residues: CASSRTSYEQYF.

This chain connects TRBV28 to TRBJ2-3; no reliable D call. This CDR3 comprises 16 residues. V was trimmed by 2 bases and J by 0 bases, leaving 12 bases between them. From germline, CDR1 is MDHEN and CDR2 SYDVKM. The CDR3 sequence: CASSLPGLSSTDTQYF. The CDR3 bases are TGTGCCAGCAGTTTACCCGGGTTATCTAGCACAGATACGCAGTATTTT. The full variable domain, completed using reference TRBV28 and TRBJ2-3, is DVKVTQSSRYLVKRTGEKVFLECVQDMDHENMFWYRQDPGLGLRLIYFSYDVKMKEKGDIPEGYSVSREKKERFSLILESASTNQTSMYLCASSLPGLSSTDTQYFGPGTRLTVL.

The rearrangement uses TRBV28 and TRBJ2-1; 11 bases match TRBD2. CDR1 and CDR2 (germline): MDHEN, SYDVKM. V gave up 0 bases and J gave up 2 bases; unmatched junction bases: 3. This CDR3 comprises 17 residues. DNA of the CDR3: TGTGCCAGCAGTTTATGGTCTAGCGGGAGGACCTACAATGAGCAGTTCTTC. Encoded protein: CASSLWSSGRTYNEQFF.

The V and J genes are TRBV19 and TRBJ1-1, with D possibly TRBD1 on 5 matching bases. Germline loops: CDR1 LNHDA, CDR2 SQIVND (reference sequence). V gave up 3 bases and J gave up 2 bases, with 19 bases separating them. The CDR3 length is 17 residues. The CDR3 region is CASSISTMGPKNTEAFF. CDR3 DNA: TGTGCCAGTAGTATTTCGACTATGGGGCCGAAAAACACTGAAGCTTTCTTT.

The J gene is TRBJ2-5, the V gene TRBV5-1; D is uncertain. Trimming stripped 0 bases from V and 4 bases from J, with 10 bases between. The germline V gene has CDR1 SGHRS and CDR2 YFSETQ. The CDR3 covers 14 residues. CDR3 in amino acids: CASSLDPNGETQYF. The CDR3, as DNA: TGCGCCAGCAGCTTGGACCCGAATGGAGAGACCCAGTACTTC.

This clone came up once. The chain uses TRBV7-6 and TRBJ2-5; D call uncertain. From germline, CDR1 is SGHVS and CDR2 FNYEAQ. The V and J ends lost 5 bases and 3 bases respectively, with 16 bases between them. The CDR3 spans 15 residues. CDR3 in DNA: TGTGCCAGCAGCCCCATACTTATTCTGAAAGAGACCCAGTACTTC. This translates into CASSPILILKETQYF.

The J gene is TRBJ2-1, the V gene TRBV18, with 7 bases matching TRBD1. The V gene's germline CDR1 is KGHSH and CDR2 LQKENI. The J segment lost 3 bases and the V segment lost 4 bases, leaving 21 bases of the junction unmatched. The length of the CDR3 is 20 residues. CDR3 coding DNA: TGTGCCAGCTCACAACCCACAGGGGCTGCCCCCGGGAATAACTACAATGAGCAGTTCTTC. Protein: CASSQPTGAAPGNNYNEQFF.

This clone showed up just a few times. The chain uses TRBV10-3 and TRBJ2-7; perhaps TRBD2 as D (6 bases). Germline V gene lookup returns CDR1 ENHRY and CDR2 SYGVKD. Trimming shortened V by 6 bases and J by 2 bases, and 20 bases separated the two germline ends. The CDR3 is 16 residues long. CDR3 nucleotides: TGTGCCATCAGCCCTCGGGGAGGACCATCGCCCTACGAGCAGTACTTC. Amino acids: CAISPRGGPSPYEQYF.

This chain joins TRBV29-1 and TRBJ2-2; the match to TRBD1 covers 7 bases. J lost 7 bases, V lost 5 bases, and 4 bases had no gene match. This CDR3 spans 12 amino acids. Germline assignment: CDR1 SQVTM and CDR2 ANQGSEA. Here the CDR3 DNA reads TGCAGCGTTTGTTACAGGGGCGGGGAGCTGTTTTTT. Translated: CSVCYRGGELFF.

V and J are TRBV6-5 and TRBJ2-7, with 8 bases fitting TRBD2. This CDR3 has 16 amino acids. V dropped 0 bases and J dropped 4; count of bases not matched to a gene: 8. Germline lookup yields CDR1 MNHEY and CDR2 SVGAGI. The CDR3 region is CASSYSIQRERYEQYF. CDR3 nucleotide sequence: TGTGCCAGCAGTTACTCGATTCAGCGGGAGAGGTACGAGCAGTACTTC.

The J gene is TRBJ2-5, the V gene TRBV7-2; D is possibly TRBD2 (6 bases). V gave up 5 bases and J gave up 1 base, with 11 bases separating them. CDR1 and CDR2 from the germline V gene are SGHTA and FQGNSA. The CDR3 runs 14 residues. Written as DNA, the CDR3 is TGTGCCAGCAGCCCAAGCGGGTCCCAAGAGACCCAGTACTTC. Its protein product is CASSPSGSQETQYF. The variable domain in full, with the rest retrieved from reference TRBV7-2 and TRBJ2-5, is GAGVSQSPSNKVTEKGKDVELRCDPISGHTALYWYRQSLGQGLEFLIYFQGNSAPDKSGLPSDRFSAERTGGSVSTLTIQRTQQEDSAVYLCASSPSGSQETQYFGPGTRLLVL.

V usage is TRBV5-4 and J usage is TRBJ1-2; tentatively, D is TRBD1 (6 bases). The V end lost 4 bases, the J end lost 4 bases, and 20 bases lay between the germline ends. Germline V lookup: CDR1 SGHNT, CDR2 YYREEE (reference sequence). CDR3 length: 16 amino acids. The CDR3 region is CASSASGGGASYGYTF. The CDR3 DNA reads TGTGCCAGCAGCGCCTCAGGTGGGGGCGCTTCCTATGGCTACACCTTC.

V and J are TRBV28 and TRBJ2-5; TRBD2 matches at 11 bases. V shed 9 bases and J 3 bases; nucleotides not matched to a gene: 12. The germline V gene encodes CDR1 MDHEN and CDR2 SYDVKM. The CDR3 totals 16 residues. In DNA, the CDR3 is TGTGCCAGTCTCGGGTACGGACTAGCGGGTGAAGAGACCCAGTACTTC. Translating gives CASLGYGLAGEETQYF.

The genes are TRBV5-1 and TRBJ1-1; D remains ambiguous. There are 12 residues in the CDR3. CDR1 and CDR2 (germline): SGHRS, YFSETQ. V lost 2 bases, J lost 5 bases, and 7 bases lay in between. CDR3 coding DNA: TGCGCCAGCAGCTTTGAGGGAACTGAAGCTTTCTTT. It yields the protein CASSFEGTEAFF.

V and J are TRBV11-3 and TRBJ2-3; D is perhaps TRBD2 (5 bases). Germline assignment: CDR1 SGHNT and CDR2 YENEEA. The CDR3 length is 14 residues. The V end was cut by 1 base, the J end by 4 bases, with 9 bases between. Here the CDR3 DNA reads TGTGCCAGCAGCTTAGGGGGAGAGGCAGATACGCAGTATTTT. Translation: CASSLGGEADTQYF.

The J gene is TRBJ1-1, the V gene TRBV19; D is ambiguous. V lost 5 bases and J 6 bases, leaving 19 bases between the germline ends. Per the germline V gene, CDR1 is LNHDA and CDR2 is SQIVND (reference sequence). This CDR3 region has 15 residues. CDR3 region: CASSPPVRGLSEAFF. The CDR3 nucleotides are TGTGCCAGTAGTCCCCCGGTTCGTGGTTTGTCTGAAGCTTTCTTT.

V is TRBV5-1 and J is TRBJ2-7; possible D gene TRBD1, 6 bases. Trimming pared 3 bases from V and 2 bases from J, leaving 24 bases between. Germline-derived CDR1 and CDR2 are SGHRS and YFSETQ. The CDR3 extends over 18 amino acids. This chain's CDR3 is CASSSTHLQGSPTYEQYF. As DNA, the CDR3 is TGCGCCAGCAGCTCGACTCACTTACAGGGTAGCCCCACCTACGAGCAGTACTTC.

This clone was recorded a few times. The chain combines TRBV9 with TRBJ1-3; D is unclear. With 0 bases removed from V and 1 base from J, the gap between germline ends came to 17 bases. There are 18 residues in the CDR3. CDR1 and CDR2 from the germline V gene are SGDLS and YYNGEE. The chain's CDR3 is CASSVEPMRSGSGNTIYF. The CDR3 nucleotides read TGTGCCAGCAGCGTAGAACCCATGCGTTCTGGTTCTGGAAACACCATATATTTT. The variable domain in full, completed from reference TRBV9 and TRBJ1-3, reads DSGVTQTPKHLITATGQRVTLRCSPRSGDLSVYWYQQSLDQGLQFLIQYYNGEERAKGNILERFSAQQFPDLHSELNLSSLELGDSALYFCASSVEPMRSGSGNTIYFGEGSWLTVV.